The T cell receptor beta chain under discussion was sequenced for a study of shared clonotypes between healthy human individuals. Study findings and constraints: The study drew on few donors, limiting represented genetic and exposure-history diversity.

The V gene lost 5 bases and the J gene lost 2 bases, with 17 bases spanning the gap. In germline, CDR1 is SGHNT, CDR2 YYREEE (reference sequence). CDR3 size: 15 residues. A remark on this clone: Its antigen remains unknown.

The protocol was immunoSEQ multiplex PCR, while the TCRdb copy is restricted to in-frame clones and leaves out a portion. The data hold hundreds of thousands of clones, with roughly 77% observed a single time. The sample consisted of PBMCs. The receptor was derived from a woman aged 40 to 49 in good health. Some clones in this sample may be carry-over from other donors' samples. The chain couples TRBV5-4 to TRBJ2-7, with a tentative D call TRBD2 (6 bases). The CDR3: CASRAGPSPPYEQYF. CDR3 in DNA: TGTGCCAGCAGAGCGGGCCCCTCCCCACCCTACGAGCAGTACTTC.